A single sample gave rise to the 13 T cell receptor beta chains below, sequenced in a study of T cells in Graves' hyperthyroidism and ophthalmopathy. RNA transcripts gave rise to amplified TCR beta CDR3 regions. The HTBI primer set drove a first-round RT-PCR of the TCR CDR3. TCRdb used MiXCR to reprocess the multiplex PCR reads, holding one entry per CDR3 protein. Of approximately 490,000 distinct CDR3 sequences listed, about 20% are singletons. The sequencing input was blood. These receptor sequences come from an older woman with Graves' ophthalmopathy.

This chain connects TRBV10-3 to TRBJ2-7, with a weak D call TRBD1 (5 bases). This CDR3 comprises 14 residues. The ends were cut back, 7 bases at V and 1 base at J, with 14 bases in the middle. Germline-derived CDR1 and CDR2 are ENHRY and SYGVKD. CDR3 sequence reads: CAIMGQVNSYEQYF. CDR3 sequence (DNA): TGTGCCATCATGGGGCAGGTGAATTCCTACGAGCAGTACTTC.

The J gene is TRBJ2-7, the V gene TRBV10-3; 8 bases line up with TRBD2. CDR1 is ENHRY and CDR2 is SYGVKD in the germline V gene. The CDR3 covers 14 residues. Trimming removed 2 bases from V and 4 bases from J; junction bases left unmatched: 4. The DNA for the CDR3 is TGTGCCATCAGTGAGGGTAGCGGGGCGTACGAGCAGTACTTC. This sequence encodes CAISEGSGAYEQYF.

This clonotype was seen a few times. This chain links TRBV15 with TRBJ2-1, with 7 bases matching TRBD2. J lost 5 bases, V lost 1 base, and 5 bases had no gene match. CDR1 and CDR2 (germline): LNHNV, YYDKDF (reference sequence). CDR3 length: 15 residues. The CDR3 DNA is TGTGCCACCAGCAGAGGCGGGGGTCTTAACAATGAGCAGTTCTTC. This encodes CATSRGGGLNNEQFF.

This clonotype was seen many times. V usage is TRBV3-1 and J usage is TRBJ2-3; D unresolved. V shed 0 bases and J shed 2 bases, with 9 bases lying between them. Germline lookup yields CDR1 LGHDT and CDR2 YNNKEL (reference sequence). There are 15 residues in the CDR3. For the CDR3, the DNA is TGTGCCAGCAGCCAAGACGGAGCACTCACAGATACGCAGTATTTT. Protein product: CASSQDGALTDTQYF.

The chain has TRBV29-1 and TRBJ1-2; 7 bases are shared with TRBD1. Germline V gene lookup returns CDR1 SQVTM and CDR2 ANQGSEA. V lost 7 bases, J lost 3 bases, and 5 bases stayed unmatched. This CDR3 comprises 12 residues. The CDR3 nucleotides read TGCAGCGCCCCGCAGGGGGACTATGGCTACACCTTC. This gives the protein CSAPQGDYGYTF.

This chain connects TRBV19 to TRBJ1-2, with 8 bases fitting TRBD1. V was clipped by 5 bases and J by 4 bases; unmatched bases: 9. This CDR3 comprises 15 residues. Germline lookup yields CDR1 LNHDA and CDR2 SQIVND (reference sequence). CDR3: CASSSGTGSTYGYTF. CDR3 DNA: TGTGCCAGTAGTTCCGGGACAGGATCGACCTATGGCTACACCTTC.

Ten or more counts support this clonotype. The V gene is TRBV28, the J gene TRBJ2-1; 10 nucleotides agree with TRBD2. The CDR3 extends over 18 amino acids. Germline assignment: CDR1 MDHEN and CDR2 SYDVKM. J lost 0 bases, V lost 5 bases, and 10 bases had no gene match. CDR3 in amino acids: CASSPFSGRLRSYNEQFF. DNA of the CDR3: TGTGCCAGCAGTCCCTTTAGCGGGAGGCTTCGCTCCTACAATGAGCAGTTCTTC.

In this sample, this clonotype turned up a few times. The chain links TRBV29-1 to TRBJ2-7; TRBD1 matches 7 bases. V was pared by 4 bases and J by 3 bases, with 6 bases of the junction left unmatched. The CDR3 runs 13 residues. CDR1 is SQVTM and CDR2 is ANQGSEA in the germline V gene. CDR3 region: CSVGQGVDYEQYF. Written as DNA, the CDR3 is TGCAGCGTTGGACAGGGAGTAGACTACGAGCAGTACTTC.

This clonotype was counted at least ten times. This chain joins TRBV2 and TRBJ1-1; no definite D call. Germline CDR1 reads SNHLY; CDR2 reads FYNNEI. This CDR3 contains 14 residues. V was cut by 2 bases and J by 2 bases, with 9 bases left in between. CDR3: CASSEPLRNTEAFF. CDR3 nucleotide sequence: TGTGCCAGCAGTGAACCTCTCCGCAACACTGAAGCTTTCTTT.

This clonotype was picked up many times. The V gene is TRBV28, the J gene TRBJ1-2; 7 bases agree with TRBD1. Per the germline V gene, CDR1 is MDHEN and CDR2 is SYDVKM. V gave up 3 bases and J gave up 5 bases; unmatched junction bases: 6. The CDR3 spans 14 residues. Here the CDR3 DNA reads TGTGCCAGCAGTTTCGTAGGGGGCCGGTATGGCTACACCTTC. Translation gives CASSFVGGRYGYTF.

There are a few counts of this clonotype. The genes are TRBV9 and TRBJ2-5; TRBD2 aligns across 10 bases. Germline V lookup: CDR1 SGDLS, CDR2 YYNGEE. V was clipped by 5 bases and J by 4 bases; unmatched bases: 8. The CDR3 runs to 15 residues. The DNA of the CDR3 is TGTGCCAGCAGTTCAGCGGGAGGGCCGTTAGAGACCCAGTACTTC. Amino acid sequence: CASSSAGGPLETQYF.

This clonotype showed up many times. CDR3 in DNA: TGTGCCAGCAGAAGAGACAGGGACTACACTGAAGCTTTCTTT. It translates to CASRRDRDYTEAFF. The gene calls are TRBV6-2 or TRBV6-3 and TRBJ1-1; 7 bases are shared with TRBD1. With 6 bases clipped from V and 3 bases from J, the junction kept 7 bases outside the gene matches. CDR1 and CDR2 from the germline V gene are MNHEY and SVGEGT. The CDR3 loop spans 14 amino acids.

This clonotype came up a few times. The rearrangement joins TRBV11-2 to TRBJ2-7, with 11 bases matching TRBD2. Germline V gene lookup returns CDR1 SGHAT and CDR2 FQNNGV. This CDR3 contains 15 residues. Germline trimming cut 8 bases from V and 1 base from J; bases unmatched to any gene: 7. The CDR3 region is CASLAGTSGSYEQYF. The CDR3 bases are TGTGCCAGCCTCGCCGGGACTAGCGGATCCTACGAGCAGTACTTC.